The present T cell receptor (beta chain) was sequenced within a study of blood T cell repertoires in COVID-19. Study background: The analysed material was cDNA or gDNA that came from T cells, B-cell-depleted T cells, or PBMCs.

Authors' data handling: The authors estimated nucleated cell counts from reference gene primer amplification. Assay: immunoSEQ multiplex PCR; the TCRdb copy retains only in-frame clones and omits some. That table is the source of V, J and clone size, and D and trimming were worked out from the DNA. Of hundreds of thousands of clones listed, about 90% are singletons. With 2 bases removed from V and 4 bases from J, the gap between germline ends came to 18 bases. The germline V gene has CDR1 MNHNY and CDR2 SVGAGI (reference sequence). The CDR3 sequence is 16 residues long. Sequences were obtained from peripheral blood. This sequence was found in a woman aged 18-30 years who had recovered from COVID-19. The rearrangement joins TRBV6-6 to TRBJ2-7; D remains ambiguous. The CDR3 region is CASSYPVESNRYEQYV. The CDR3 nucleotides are TGTGCCAGCAGTTACCCCGTGGAGTCAAACCGGTACGAGCAGTACGTC.